The 30 T cell receptor beta chains reported below all come from one sample, sequenced in a study of quantifying T cell responses using KT2 cells. Turning to the study itself: cDNA was made from DNase-treated RNA using alpha and beta constant primers.

An oligo carrying a UMI was ligated to the cDNA 3' end. An equimolar mix of RC1.1 and RC1.2 primed the beta chain across TRBC1 and TRBC2. TCRdb recomputed calls from the UMI-ligation and nested PCR reads with MiXCR, one row per CDR3 protein. The table has 60,000 or so distinct CDR3 sequences, 9% to 15% seen once. Sequenced material: PBMCs spiked with cells of the T cell clone KT2. All receptors derive from a human donor.

This clonotype was found many times. The gene calls are TRBV5-4 and TRBJ1-6; TRBD1 aligns across 7 bases. The CDR3 is 14 residues long. Germline CDR1 reads SGHNT; CDR2 reads YYREEE (reference sequence). The V and J ends lost 4 bases and 5 bases, in that order; junction bases with no gene match: 3. Here the CDR3 reads CASSRDRDNSPLHF. CDR3 nucleotide sequence: TGTGCCAGCAGCCGAGACAGGGATAATTCACCCCTCCACTTT.

This clonotype was detected many times. V is TRBV20-1 and J is TRBJ1-2, with 10 bases identical to TRBD1. The germline V gene encodes CDR1 DFQATT and CDR2 SNEGSKA (reference sequence). The CDR3 extends over 13 amino acids. V lost 6 bases, J lost 3 bases, and 4 bases stayed unmatched. CDR3 amino acids: CSARGTGDYGYTF. CDR3 sequence (DNA): TGCAGTGCGAGGGGGACAGGGGACTATGGCTACACCTTC.

This clonotype was detected a few times. The chain employs TRBV7-9 and TRBJ2-1, with D hard to call. CDR3 length: 13 amino acids. The V end was cut by 5 bases, the J end by 8 bases, with 13 bases between. Germline CDR1 is SEHNR and CDR2 is FQNEAQ (reference sequence). CDR3 loop: CASSLRPNDEQFF. CDR3 in DNA: TGTGCCAGCAGCCTCCGACCCAATGATGAGCAGTTCTTC.

At least ten counts were recorded for this clonotype. The gene calls are TRBV10-2 and TRBJ2-2; tentatively, D is TRBD2 (7 bases). The length of the CDR3 is 20 residues. In germline, CDR1 is WSHSY, CDR2 SAAADI. The germline V and J ends were trimmed by 5 bases and 0 bases, with 25 bases remaining between them. The CDR3 DNA reads as TGCGCCAGCAGTCACTACGGAGGGGGGGGGACCCCTCCGAACACCGGGGAGCTGTTTTTT. Protein: CASSHYGGGGTPPNTGELFF.

V usage is TRBV5-1 and J usage is TRBJ2-1; 15 bases map to TRBD2. The V gene's germline CDR1 is SGHRS and CDR2 YFSETQ. The V gene end was trimmed by 4 bases and the J gene end by 8 bases; junction bases not matched to a gene: 7. CDR3 length equals 16 residues. The CDR3 here is CASSPGLAGGGDEQFF. CDR3 bases: TGCGCCAGCAGCCCGGGACTAGCGGGAGGTGGGGATGAGCAGTTCTTC. Together with reference TRBV5-1 and TRBJ2-1, the CDR3 gives the full variable domain: KAGVTQTPRYLIKTRGQQVTLSCSPISGHRSVSWYQQTPGQGLQFLFEYFSETQRNKGNFPGRFSGRQFSNSRSEMNVSTLELGDSALYLCASSPGLAGGGDEQFFGPGTRLTVL.

V usage is TRBV28 and J usage is TRBJ2-1, with D hard to call. Germline V gene sequence: CDR1 MDHEN, CDR2 SYDVKM. This CDR3 comprises 11 residues. V was trimmed by 8 bases and J by 5 bases, leaving 7 bases between them. In nucleotides, the CDR3 is TGTGCCAGCCGGAGAAACAATGAGCAGTTCTTC. It is translated as CASRRNNEQFF.

This clonotype was counted only a few times. The J gene is TRBJ2-1, the V gene TRBV3-1; no clear D gene. V gave up 4 bases and J gave up 3 bases, with 1 base separating them. The length of the CDR3 is 11 residues. Germline V gene sequence: CDR1 LGHDT, CDR2 YNNKEL (reference sequence). The CDR3 coding sequence is TGTGCCAGCAGCCGCTACAATGAGCAGTTCTTC. The encoded protein is CASSRYNEQFF.

This clonotype was seen a handful of times. The chain is built from TRBV2 and TRBJ2-7, with D uncertain. V lost 6 bases, J lost 2 bases, and 14 bases lay in between. The germline gives CDR1 SNHLY, CDR2 FYNNEI. The CDR3 extends over 14 amino acids. The CDR3 reads CASSYAPGAYEQYF. The DNA of the CDR3 is TGTGCCAGCAGCTACGCGCCAGGAGCCTACGAGCAGTACTTC.

Regarding this clonotype: One base away lies a much larger clone, so this may be a sequencing read error. The chain carries TRBV20-1 and TRBJ1-2; possible D gene TRBD1, 5 bases. Germline lookup yields CDR1 DFQATT and CDR2 SNEGSKA (reference sequence). The CDR3 runs 12 residues. The CDR3 loop reads CSARRQGYGYNF. The CDR3 DNA reads as TGCAGTGCTAGACGGCAGGGCTATGGCTACAACTTC.

This clonotype was detected many times. V is TRBV30 and J is TRBJ2-1, with 12 bases lining up with TRBD2. The CDR3 is 17 residues long. Germline CDR1 GTSNPN, CDR2 SVGIG (reference sequence). The J segment lost 8 bases and the V segment lost 4 bases, leaving 15 bases of the junction unmatched. CDR3 amino acids: CAWTPSLLAGGSHEQFF. The CDR3 DNA follows: TGTGCCTGGACTCCCTCCCTACTAGCGGGGGGTAGTCATGAGCAGTTCTTC.

This clonotype was observed a handful of times. The rearrangement uses TRBV7-8 and TRBJ2-1; tentative D call: TRBD1 (6 bases). The V end lost 4 bases, the J end lost 0 bases, and 10 bases lay between the germline ends. The germline V gene encodes CDR1 SGHVS and CDR2 FQNEAQ. CDR3 length: 15 amino acids. The CDR3, as DNA: TGTGCCAGCAGCTCGATGGACAGCTCCTACAATGAGCAGTTCTTC. Translated, it gives CASSSMDSSYNEQFF.

This clonotype was counted a few times. The rearrangement links TRBV12-3 or TRBV12-4 to TRBJ1-5; maybe TRBD1 (5 bases). V gave up 6 bases and J gave up 7 bases, with 10 bases separating them. This CDR3 contains 12 residues. The CDR3 sequence: CASSNRRQPQHF. CDR3 DNA: TGTGCCAGCAGCAACAGGCGGCAGCCCCAGCATTTT.

This chain links TRBV6-1 with TRBJ2-7; 9 bases fit TRBD1. The CDR3 is 15 amino acids. V trimming: 6 bases; J trimming: 0 bases; junction bases outside the gene matches: 6. Germline V gives CDR1 MNHNS, CDR2 SASEGT. The CDR3 region has the DNA TGTGCCAGCAGCCCCGACAGGGGGATCTCCTACGAGCAGTACTTC. Encoded protein: CASSPDRGISYEQYF.

This clonotype was counted only a few times. This chain joins TRBV14 and TRBJ1-2, with TRBD1 as a possible D gene (6 bases). The CDR3 is 14 amino acids. The V gene lost 4 bases and the J gene lost 4 bases, with 13 bases spanning the gap. Germline assignment: CDR1 SGHDN and CDR2 FVKESK. The CDR3 DNA is TGTGCCAGCAGCCCTCAAGGGGGGGCCTATGGCTACACCTTC. Its translation: CASSPQGGAYGYTF. Full variable domain (rest looked up from reference TRBV14 and TRBJ1-2): EAGVTQFPSHSVIEKGQTVTLRCDPISGHDNLYWYRRVMGKEIKFLLHFVKESKQDESGMPNNRFLAERTGGTYSTLKVQPAELEDSGVYFCASSPQGGAYGYTFGSGTRLTVV.

As regards this clonotype: The junction departs from the called germline gene at one end, perhaps through a read error. V gene TRBV20-1 combines with J gene TRBJ1-2; 8 nucleotides align to TRBD1. Germline assignment: CDR1 DFQATT and CDR2 SNEGSKA (reference sequence). The CDR3 is made up of 12 amino acids. CDR3 bases: TGCAGTGCCAGAGACAGGGGATATGGCTACACCTTC. The encoded protein is CSARDRGYGYTF.

The V gene is TRBV14, the J gene TRBJ2-3; the match to TRBD2 covers 10 bases. Unmatched junction bases numbered 9, after V lost 8 bases and J lost 7 bases. The CDR3 has 14 residues. Germline values: CDR1 SGHDN, CDR2 FVKESK. For the CDR3, the DNA is TGTGCCAGCGCCGGTCCTAGCGGGGGTCATACGCAGTATTTT. It is translated as CASAGPSGGHTQYF.

The chain links TRBV19 to TRBJ2-1, with a weak D call TRBD2 (6 bases). The V end was cut by 0 bases, the J end by 8 bases, with 8 bases between. The CDR3 runs 13 residues. Germline V gene sequence: CDR1 LNHDA, CDR2 SQIVND (reference sequence). The CDR3: CASSIDREDEQFF. In nucleotides, the CDR3 is TGTGCCAGTAGTATAGACAGGGAGGATGAGCAGTTCTTC.

This clonotype was picked up a small number of times. The chain carries TRBV20-1 and TRBJ1-1, with 7 positions matching TRBD1. The length of the CDR3 is 13 residues. Germline assignment: CDR1 DFQATT and CDR2 SNEGSKA (reference sequence). J lost 5 bases, V lost 5 bases, and 8 bases had no gene match. The CDR3 spells CSAGRGGYTEAFF. The CDR3, as DNA: TGCAGTGCTGGCAGGGGGGGCTATACTGAAGCTTTCTTT.

V is TRBV5-1 and J is TRBJ1-2; 8 nucleotides match TRBD1. The CDR3 consists of 15 residues. Per germline, CDR1 SGHRS and CDR2 YFSETQ. Trimming took 7 bases from V and 1 from J; bases not matched to a gene: 9. DNA of the CDR3: TGCGCCAGCTGGGCGACAGGGGCCGATAACTATGGCTACACCTTC. Translated, it gives CASWATGADNYGYTF.

This clonotype was picked up a small number of times. The chain links TRBV6-2 or TRBV6-3 to TRBJ2-7; 14 nucleotides align to TRBD2. Germline V gives CDR1 MNHEY, CDR2 SVGEGT. The CDR3 loop spans 17 amino acids. After removal of 2 bases from V and 3 bases from J, the junction contained 6 bases not matched to a gene. The CDR3 reads CASSYAWTSGRNYEQYF. CDR3 DNA sequence: TGTGCCAGCAGTTACGCCTGGACTAGCGGGAGGAACTACGAGCAGTACTTC.

This clonotype was seen ten or more times. This rearrangement joins TRBV4-3 to TRBJ2-1, with TRBD2 as a possible D gene (5 bases). V shed 1 base and J shed 9 bases, with 13 bases lying between them. Looked up from germline, CDR1 is LGHNA and CDR2 is YSLEER. The CDR3 covers 14 residues. The CDR3 nucleotides read TGCGCCAGCAGCCAAGTGGAGGCAGGCAGTGAGCAGTTCTTC. This codes for CASSQVEAGSEQFF.

This clonotype was counted a few times. CDR3 sequence reads: CASSGFRGETQYF. CDR3 nucleotide sequence: TGTGCCAGCAGTGGTTTCAGGGGAGAGACCCAGTACTTC. This rearrangement joins TRBV6-2 or TRBV6-3 to TRBJ2-5, with a tentative D call TRBD1 (6 bases). The V end was cut by 5 bases, the J end by 4 bases, with 11 bases between. CDR1 MNHEY and CDR2 SVGEGT come from the germline V gene. This CDR3 is built from 13 residues.

There are a few counts of this clonotype. This sequence joins TRBV12-3 or TRBV12-4 and TRBJ2-1; 15 bases match TRBD2. After removal of 6 bases from V and 8 bases from J, the junction contained 8 bases not matched to a gene. This CDR3 contains 16 residues. This chain's CDR3 is CASSSPRTSGRDEQFF. Written as DNA, the CDR3 is TGTGCCAGCAGCTCACCTCGGACTAGCGGGAGGGATGAGCAGTTCTTC.

This clonotype was counted a few times. The DNA of the CDR3 is TGTGCCAGCAGTTTAGCGGGGGGAAGTGAGCAGTTCTTC. Its translation is CASSLAGGSEQFF. The chain combines TRBV12-3 or TRBV12-4 with TRBJ2-1, with a possible D match to TRBD2 (6 bases). V was pared by 0 bases and J by 9 bases, with 9 bases between. This CDR3 has 13 residues.

This clonotype appeared a few times. V is TRBV6-5 and J is TRBJ1-2; D possibly corresponds to TRBD1 (6 bases). The CDR3 is 13 amino acids. Per germline, CDR1 MNHEY and CDR2 SVGAGI. Trimming removed 4 bases from V and 5 bases from J, with 11 bases in between. In DNA, the CDR3 is TGTGCCAGCAGTTCGGACAGCCAGTATGGCTACACCTTC. Protein product: CASSSDSQYGYTF.

The genes are TRBV3-1 and TRBJ2-3, with D possibly TRBD2 on 6 matching bases. The CDR3 is 16 residues long. CDR1 is LGHDT, CDR2 YNNKEL, per germline (reference sequence). The V end lost 0 bases, the J end lost 5 bases, and 15 bases lay between the germline ends. The CDR3 sequence: CASSQEGRPGIDTQYF. DNA for the CDR3: TGTGCCAGCAGCCAAGAAGGGAGGCCCGGAATAGATACGCAGTATTTT.

The chain combines TRBV3-1 with TRBJ1-1; D perhaps matches TRBD1 (5 bases). The CDR3 extends over 15 amino acids. Between the trimmed V and J ends, which lost 4 bases and 1 base, there was a span of 13 bases. The germline gives CDR1 LGHDT, CDR2 YNNKEL (reference sequence). The CDR3 sequence is CASSRYRDRNTEAFF. The CDR3 coding sequence is TGTGCCAGCAGCCGATACCGGGACCGGAACACTGAAGCTTTCTTT.

The chain uses TRBV6-1 and TRBJ1-1; D call uncertain. Between the trimmed V and J ends, which lost 5 bases and 1 base, there was a span of 8 bases. Looked up from germline, CDR1 is MNHNS and CDR2 is SASEGT. The CDR3 is 13 amino acids. This CDR3 reads CASSFQENTEAFF. CDR3 bases: TGTGCCAGCAGTTTCCAGGAGAACACTGAAGCTTTCTTT.

This clonotype was seen a handful of times. The rearrangement uses TRBV29-1 and TRBJ2-7; no definite D call. The ends were cut back, 3 bases at V and 6 bases at J, with 12 bases in the middle. In germline, CDR1 is SQVTM, CDR2 ANQGSEA. The CDR3 spans 12 residues. Written as DNA, the CDR3 is TGCAGCGTTGATGGAGTGGGTGGCGAGCAGTACTTC. Protein sequence: CSVDGVGGEQYF.

In its sample, this clonotype was seen many times. In nucleotides, the CDR3 is TGCAGTGCAGGGGGGAAATTAGCGCAGCCCCAGCATTTT. Translating it yields CSAGGKLAQPQHF. The chain recombines TRBV20-1 with TRBJ1-5; weak D call: TRBD1 (6 bases). This CDR3 contains 13 residues. In germline, CDR1 is DFQATT, CDR2 SNEGSKA (reference sequence). Trimming stripped 6 bases from V and 7 bases from J, with 16 bases between.